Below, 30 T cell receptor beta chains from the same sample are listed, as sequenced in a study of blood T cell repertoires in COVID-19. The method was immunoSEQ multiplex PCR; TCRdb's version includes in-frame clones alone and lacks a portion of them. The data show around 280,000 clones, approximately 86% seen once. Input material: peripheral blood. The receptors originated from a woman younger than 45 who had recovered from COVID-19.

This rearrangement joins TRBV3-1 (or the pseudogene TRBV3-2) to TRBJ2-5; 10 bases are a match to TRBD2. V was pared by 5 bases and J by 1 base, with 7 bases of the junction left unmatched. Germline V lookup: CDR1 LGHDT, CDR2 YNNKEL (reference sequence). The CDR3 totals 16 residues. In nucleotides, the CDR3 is TGTGCCAGCAGCTATACTAGGACTAGCGGCCAAGAGACCCAGTACTTC. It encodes CASSYTRTSGQETQYF.

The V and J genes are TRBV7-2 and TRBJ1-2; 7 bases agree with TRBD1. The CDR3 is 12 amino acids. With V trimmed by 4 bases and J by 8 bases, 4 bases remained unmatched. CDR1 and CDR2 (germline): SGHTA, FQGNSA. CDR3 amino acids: CASSSTGDGYTF. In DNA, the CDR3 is TGTGCCAGCAGCTCTACAGGGGACGGCTACACCTTC.

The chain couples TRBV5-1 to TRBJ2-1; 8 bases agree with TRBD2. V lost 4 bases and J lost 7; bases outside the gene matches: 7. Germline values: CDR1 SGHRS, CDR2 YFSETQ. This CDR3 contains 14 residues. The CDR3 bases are TGCGCCAGCAGCCCGCGACTAGCGTCTAATGAGCAGTTCTTC. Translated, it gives CASSPRLASNEQFF.

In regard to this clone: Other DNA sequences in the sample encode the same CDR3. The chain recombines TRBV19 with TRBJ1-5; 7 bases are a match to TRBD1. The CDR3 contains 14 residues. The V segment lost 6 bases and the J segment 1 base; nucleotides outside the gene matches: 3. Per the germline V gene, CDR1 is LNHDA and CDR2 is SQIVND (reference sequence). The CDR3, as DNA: TGTGCCAGTAGCTCGGGACAGAGCAATCAGCCCCAGCATTTT. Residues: CASSSGQSNQPQHF.

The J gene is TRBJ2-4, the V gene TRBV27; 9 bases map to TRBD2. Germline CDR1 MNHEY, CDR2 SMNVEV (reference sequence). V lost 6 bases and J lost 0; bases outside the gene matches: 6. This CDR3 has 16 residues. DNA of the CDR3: TGTGCCAGCAGCCCAGCGGGGGGCGCAGCCAAAAACATTCAGTACTTC. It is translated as CASSPAGGAAKNIQYF.

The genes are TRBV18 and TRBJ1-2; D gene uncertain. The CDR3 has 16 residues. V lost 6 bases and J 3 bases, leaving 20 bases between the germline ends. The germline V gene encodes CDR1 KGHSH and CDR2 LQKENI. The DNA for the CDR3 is TGTGCCAGCTCGATACAGACAAACCGTTTTGACTATGGCTACACCTTC. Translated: CASSIQTNRFDYGYTF.

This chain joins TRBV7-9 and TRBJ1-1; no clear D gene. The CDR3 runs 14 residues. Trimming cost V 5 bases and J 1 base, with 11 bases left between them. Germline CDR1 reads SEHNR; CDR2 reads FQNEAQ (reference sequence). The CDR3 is CASSPDPGNTEAFF. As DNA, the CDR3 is TGTGCCAGCAGCCCAGACCCGGGGAACACTGAAGCTTTCTTT.

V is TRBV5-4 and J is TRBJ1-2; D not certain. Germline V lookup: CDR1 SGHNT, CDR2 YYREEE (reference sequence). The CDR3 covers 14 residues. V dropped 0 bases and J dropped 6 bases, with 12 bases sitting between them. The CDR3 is CASSLVRVSDGYTF. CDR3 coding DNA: TGTGCCAGCAGCTTGGTGAGGGTGTCCGATGGCTACACCTTC.

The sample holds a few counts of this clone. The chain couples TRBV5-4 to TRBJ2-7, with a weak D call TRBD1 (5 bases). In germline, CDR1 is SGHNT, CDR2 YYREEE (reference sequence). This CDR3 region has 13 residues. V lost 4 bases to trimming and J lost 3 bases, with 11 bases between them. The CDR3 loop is CASSMEQGYEQYF. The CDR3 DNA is TGTGCCAGCAGCATGGAGCAGGGCTACGAGCAGTACTTC.

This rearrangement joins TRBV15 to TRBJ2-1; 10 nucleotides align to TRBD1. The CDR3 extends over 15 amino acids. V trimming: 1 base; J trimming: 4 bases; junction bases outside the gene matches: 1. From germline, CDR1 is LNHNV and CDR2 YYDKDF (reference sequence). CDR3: CATSRGQGAYNEQFF. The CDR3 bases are TGTGCCACCAGCAGAGGACAGGGGGCGTACAATGAGCAGTTCTTC.

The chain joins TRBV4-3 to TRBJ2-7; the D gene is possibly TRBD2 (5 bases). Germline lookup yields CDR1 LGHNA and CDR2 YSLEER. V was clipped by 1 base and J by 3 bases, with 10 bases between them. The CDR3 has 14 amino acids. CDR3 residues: CASSQARGLYEQYF. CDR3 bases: TGCGCCAGCAGCCAAGCCAGAGGACTCTACGAGCAGTACTTC.

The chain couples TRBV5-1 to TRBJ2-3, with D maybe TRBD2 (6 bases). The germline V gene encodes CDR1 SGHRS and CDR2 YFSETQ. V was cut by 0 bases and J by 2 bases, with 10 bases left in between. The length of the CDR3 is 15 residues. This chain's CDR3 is CASSLGGRNTDTQYF. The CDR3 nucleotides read TGCGCCAGCAGCTTGGGAGGGAGGAACACAGATACGCAGTATTTT.

The CDR3 reads CSARDYKGRETQYF. CDR3 in DNA: TGCAGCGCCCGGGACTATAAGGGAAGGGAGACCCAGTACTTC. The gene calls are TRBV29-1 and TRBJ2-5, with 7 positions matching TRBD2. The length of the CDR3 is 14 residues. CDR1 and CDR2 from the germline V gene are SQVTM and ANQGSEA. J gave up 5 bases and V 7 bases, and 13 bases lay outside the gene matches. The complete variable domain, with remaining parts taken from reference TRBV29-1 and TRBJ2-5, reads SAVISQKPSRDICQRGTSLTIQCQVDSQVTMMFWYRQQPGQSLTLIATANQGSEATYESGFVIDKFPISRPNLTFSTLTVSNMSPEDSSIYLCSARDYKGRETQYFGPGTRLLVL.

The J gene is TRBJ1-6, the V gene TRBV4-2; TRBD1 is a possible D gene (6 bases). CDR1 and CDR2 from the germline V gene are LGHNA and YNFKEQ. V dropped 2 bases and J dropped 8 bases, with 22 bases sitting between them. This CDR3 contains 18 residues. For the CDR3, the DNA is TGTGCCAGCAGCCAATCGCCCCTGGGGGGGGCTGCCTATTCACCCCTCCACTTT. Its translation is CASSQSPLGGAAYSPLHF.

The CDR3 bases are TGCGCCAGCAGCCAACCCAGACAGGGCAATGAGCAGTTCTTC. Translating gives CASSQPRQGNEQFF. V is TRBV4-1 and J is TRBJ2-1; 7 bases agree with TRBD1. Per germline, CDR1 MGHRA and CDR2 YSYEKL. The V gene end was trimmed by 2 bases and the J gene end by 6 bases; junction bases not matched to a gene: 4. This CDR3 has 14 residues.

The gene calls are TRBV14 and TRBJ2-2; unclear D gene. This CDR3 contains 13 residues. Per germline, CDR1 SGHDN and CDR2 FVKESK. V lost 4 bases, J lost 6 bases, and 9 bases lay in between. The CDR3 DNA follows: TGTGCCAGCAGCCCAGTGCGGTCCGGGGAGCTGTTTTTT. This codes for CASSPVRSGELFF.

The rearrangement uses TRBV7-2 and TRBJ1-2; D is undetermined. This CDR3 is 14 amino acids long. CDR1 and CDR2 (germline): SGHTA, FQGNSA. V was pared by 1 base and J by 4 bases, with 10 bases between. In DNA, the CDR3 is TGTGCCAGCAGCTTAGGAGGATCATTCTATGGCTACACCTTC. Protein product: CASSLGGSFYGYTF. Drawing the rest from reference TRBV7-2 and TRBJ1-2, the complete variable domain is GAGVSQSPSNKVTEKGKDVELRCDPISGHTALYWYRQSLGQGLEFLIYFQGNSAPDKSGLPSDRFSAERTGGSVSTLTIQRTQQEDSAVYLCASSLGGSFYGYTFGSGTRLTVV.

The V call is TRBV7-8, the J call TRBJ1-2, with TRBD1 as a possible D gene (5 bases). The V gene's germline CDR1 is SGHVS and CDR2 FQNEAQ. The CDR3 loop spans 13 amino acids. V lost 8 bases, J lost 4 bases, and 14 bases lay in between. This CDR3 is CASQQGIGYGYTF. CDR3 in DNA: TGTGCCAGCCAGCAGGGAATTGGCTATGGCTACACCTTC.

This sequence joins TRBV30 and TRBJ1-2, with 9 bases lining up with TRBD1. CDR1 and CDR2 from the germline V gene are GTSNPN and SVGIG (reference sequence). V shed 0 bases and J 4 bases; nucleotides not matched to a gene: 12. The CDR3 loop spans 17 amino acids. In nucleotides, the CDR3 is TGTGCCTGGAGTGTTGGTACAGGGGGCCGGACTAGCTATGGCTACACCTTC. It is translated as CAWSVGTGGRTSYGYTF.

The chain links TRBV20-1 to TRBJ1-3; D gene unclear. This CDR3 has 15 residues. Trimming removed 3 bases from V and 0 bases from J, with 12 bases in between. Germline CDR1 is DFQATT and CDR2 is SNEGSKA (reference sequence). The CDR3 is CSASKDGSSGNTIYF. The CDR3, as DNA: TGCAGTGCTAGTAAGGACGGGAGCTCTGGAAACACCATATATTTT.

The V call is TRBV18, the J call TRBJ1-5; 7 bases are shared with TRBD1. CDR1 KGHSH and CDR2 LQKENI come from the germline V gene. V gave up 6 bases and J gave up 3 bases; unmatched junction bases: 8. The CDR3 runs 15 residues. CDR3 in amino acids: CASSRGQVNNQPQHF. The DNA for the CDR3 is TGTGCCAGCTCCCGAGGACAGGTCAACAATCAGCCCCAGCATTTT.

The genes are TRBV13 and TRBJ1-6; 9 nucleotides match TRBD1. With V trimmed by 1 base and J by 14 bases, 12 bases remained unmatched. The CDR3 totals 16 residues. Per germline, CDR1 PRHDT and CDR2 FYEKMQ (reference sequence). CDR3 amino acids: CASSLARDRESFTLHF. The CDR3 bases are TGTGCCAGCAGCTTAGCCCGGGACAGGGAGTCTTTTACCCTCCACTTT.

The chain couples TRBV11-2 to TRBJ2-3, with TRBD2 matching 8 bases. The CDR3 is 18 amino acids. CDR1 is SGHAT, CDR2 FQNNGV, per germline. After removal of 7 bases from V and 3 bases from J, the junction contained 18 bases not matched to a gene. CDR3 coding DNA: TGTGCCAGCAAAACCTCAGTTCGGGGGGGGTTGACTACAGATACGCAGTATTTT. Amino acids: CASKTSVRGGLTTDTQYF.

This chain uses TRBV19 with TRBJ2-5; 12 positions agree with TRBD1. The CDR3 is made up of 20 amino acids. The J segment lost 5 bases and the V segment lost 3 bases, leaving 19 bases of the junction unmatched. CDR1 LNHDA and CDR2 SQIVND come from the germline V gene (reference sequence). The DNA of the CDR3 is TGTGCCAGTAGTATGCGCCCGTTGGGACAGGGGGCCGTTCTGGGGGAGACCCAGTACTTC. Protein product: CASSMRPLGQGAVLGETQYF.

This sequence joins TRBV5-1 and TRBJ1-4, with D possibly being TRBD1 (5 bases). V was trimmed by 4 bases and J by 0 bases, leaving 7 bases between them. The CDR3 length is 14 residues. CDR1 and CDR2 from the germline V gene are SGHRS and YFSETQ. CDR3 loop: CASSDSATNEKLFF. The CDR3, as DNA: TGCGCCAGCAGCGACAGCGCAACTAATGAAAAACTGTTTTTT. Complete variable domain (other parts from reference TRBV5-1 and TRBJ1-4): KAGVTQTPRYLIKTRGQQVTLSCSPISGHRSVSWYQQTPGQGLQFLFEYFSETQRNKGNFPGRFSGRQFSNSRSEMNVSTLELGDSALYLCASSDSATNEKLFFGSGTQLSVL.

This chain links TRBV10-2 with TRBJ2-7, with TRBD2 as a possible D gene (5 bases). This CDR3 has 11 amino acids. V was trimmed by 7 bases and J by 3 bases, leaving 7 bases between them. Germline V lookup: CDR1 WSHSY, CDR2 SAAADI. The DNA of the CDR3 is TGCGCCAGCACTAGCTACTACGAGCAGTACTTC. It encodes CASTSYYEQYF.

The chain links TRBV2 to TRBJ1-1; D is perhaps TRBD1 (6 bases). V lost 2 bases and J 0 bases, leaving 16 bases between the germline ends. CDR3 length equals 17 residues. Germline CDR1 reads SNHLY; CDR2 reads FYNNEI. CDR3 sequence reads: CASSEIKQGYMNTEAFF. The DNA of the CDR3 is TGTGCCAGCAGTGAAATAAAACAGGGCTACATGAACACTGAAGCTTTCTTT.

Written as DNA, the CDR3 is TGTGCTAGTGCCACCGACAGGAAGGGGGCTCAGCCCCAGCATTTT. This gives the protein CASATDRKGAQPQHF. The J gene is TRBJ1-5, the V gene TRBV12-5, with 7 positions matching TRBD1. The germline V gene has CDR1 LGHNT and CDR2 FRNRAP. The CDR3 totals 15 residues. V lost 7 bases to trimming and J lost 6 bases; unmatched junction nucleotides: 12.

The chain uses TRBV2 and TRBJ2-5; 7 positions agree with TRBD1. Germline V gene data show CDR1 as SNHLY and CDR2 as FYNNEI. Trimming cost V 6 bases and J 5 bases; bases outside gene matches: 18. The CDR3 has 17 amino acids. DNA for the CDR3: TGTGCCAGCAGCGAGGGGTTTGACAGGGTGTTATCGGAGACCCAGTACTTC. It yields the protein CASSEGFDRVLSETQYF.

The CDR3 reads CASSSGLAGANVLTF. DNA of the CDR3: TGTGCCAGCAGCTCGGGACTAGCGGGGGCCAACGTCCTGACTTTC. This chain uses TRBV7-2 with TRBJ2-6, with 10 bases matching TRBD2. J gave up 4 bases and V 4 bases, and 1 base lay outside the gene matches. Germline V gives CDR1 SGHTA, CDR2 FQGNSA. The CDR3 consists of 15 residues.